What follows are 18 T cell receptor beta chains derived from one specimen sequenced in a study of T cell responses to AZD1222 COVID-19 vaccine. The repertoire was sequenced with immunoSEQ multiplex PCR; TCRdb's copy has only in-frame clones and lacks some. The repertoire holds 120,000 or so clones, approximately 88% seen once, with approximately 5.4% in the top ten. The sample consisted of peripheral blood, taken on day 0 of AZD1222 vaccination. The receptors here all came from an adult in good health.

The chain has TRBV30 and TRBJ2-1; D not resolved. The CDR3 runs to 12 residues. Germline loops: CDR1 GTSNPN, CDR2 SVGIG (reference sequence). Trimming took off 2 bases at V and 5 bases at J, with 7 bases between the two ends. CDR3 residues: CAWSRTDNEQFF. CDR3 nucleotides: TGTGCCTGGAGTCGTACAGACAATGAGCAGTTCTTC.

The chain recombines TRBV2 with TRBJ1-5; possible D gene TRBD1, 5 bases. Trimming cost V 6 bases and J 0 bases, with 15 bases left between them. CDR1 and CDR2 from the germline V gene are SNHLY and FYNNEI. The CDR3 contains 16 residues. Here the CDR3 DNA reads TGTGCCAGCAGGGGAAAGTTGACAGATAGCAATCAGCCCCAGCATTTT. Translating it yields CASRGKLTDSNQPQHF.

The chain recombines TRBV19 with TRBJ1-5, with a possible D match to TRBD1 (6 bases). The CDR3 spans 15 residues. Germline CDR1 and CDR2: LNHDA and SQIVND (reference sequence). V was cut by 7 bases and J by 11 bases, with 24 bases left in between. The CDR3 DNA reads as TGTGCCAGTATCCCCTACGGGGGCGACCTTGGAGCCCAGCATTTT. Encoded protein: CASIPYGGDLGAQHF.

V gene TRBV5-4 combines with J gene TRBJ2-3; TRBD2 matches 13 bases. V dropped 4 bases and J dropped 2; count of bases not matched to a gene: 4. Germline-derived CDR1 and CDR2 are SGHNT and YYREEE (reference sequence). The CDR3 extends over 16 amino acids. The CDR3, as DNA: TGTGCCAGCAGCGGAGGACTAGCGGGAGCCACAGATACGCAGTATTTT. Protein sequence: CASSGGLAGATDTQYF.

This clone was seen once. The genes are TRBV2 and TRBJ2-1, with no clear D. Germline V gene lookup returns CDR1 SNHLY and CDR2 FYNNEI. Trimming pared 7 bases from V and 7 bases from J, leaving 5 bases between. The CDR3 loop spans 10 amino acids. The CDR3 nucleotides read TGTGCCAGCAATAGGAATGAGCAGTTCTTC. Translating gives CASNRNEQFF.

CDR3 sequence reads: CASSSLRSQPQHF. The DNA for the CDR3 is TGTGCCAGCAGTTCCCTCCGTTCCCAGCCCCAGCATTTT. V gene TRBV12-3 or TRBV12-4 combines with J gene TRBJ1-5; D gene unclear. The CDR3 is made up of 13 amino acids. The ends were cut back, 4 bases at V and 7 bases at J, with 11 bases in the middle.

The V gene is TRBV5-1, the J gene TRBJ1-1, with TRBD1 matching over 8 bases. The CDR3 is 14 residues long. V lost 3 bases and J lost 4; bases outside the gene matches: 5. Germline-derived CDR1 and CDR2 are SGHRS and YFSETQ. CDR3 region: CASSSQGAGTEAFF. The DNA of the CDR3 is TGCGCCAGCAGCTCTCAGGGGGCGGGCACTGAAGCTTTCTTT.

The J gene is TRBJ2-5, the V gene TRBV12-2; the table assigns TRBD2, which was not confirmed against the DNA. TRBV12-2 is marked as a pseudogene. The CDR3 extends over 14 amino acids. CDR3 loop: CASRSERPQETQYF. In DNA, the CDR3 is TGTGCAAGTCGCTCTGAGCGTCCCCAAGAGACCCAGTACTTC.

The genes are TRBV6-2 or TRBV6-3 and TRBJ2-3; no clear D. Germline V lookup: CDR1 MNHEY, CDR2 SVGEGT. The V and J ends lost 6 bases and 0 bases respectively, with 10 bases between them. The CDR3 has 14 amino acids. CDR3 sequence (DNA): TGTGCCAGCAGCCCTGGATGGAGCACAGATACGCAGTATTTT. Amino acid sequence: CASSPGWSTDTQYF.

This clone is a singleton in its sample. This sequence joins TRBV2 and TRBJ2-2; D remains unclear. The CDR3 has 11 residues. V dropped 6 bases and J dropped 4 bases, with 3 bases sitting between them. Germline CDR1 reads SNHLY; CDR2 reads FYNNEI. CDR3 nucleotide sequence: TGTGCCAGCAGGAGCACCGGGGAGCTGTTTTTT. Translating it yields CASRSTGELFF.

The chain links TRBV5-1 to TRBJ1-1; D may be TRBD1 (6 bases). The length of the CDR3 is 14 residues. The germline gives CDR1 SGHRS, CDR2 YFSETQ. The V end was cut by 1 base, the J end by 5 bases, with 12 bases between. CDR3 DNA: TGCGCCAGCAGCTTGTCGGGGGCCTGGACTGAAGCTTTCTTT. The encoded protein is CASSLSGAWTEAFF. Full variable domain (missing parts from reference TRBV5-1 and TRBJ1-1): KAGVTQTPRYLIKTRGQQVTLSCSPISGHRSVSWYQQTPGQGLQFLFEYFSETQRNKGNFPGRFSGRQFSNSRSEMNVSTLELGDSALYLCASSLSGAWTEAFFGQGTRLTVV.

The chain is built from TRBV9 and TRBJ2-7; 8 nucleotides align to TRBD1. Germline CDR1 reads SGDLS; CDR2 reads YYNGEE. The junction had 8 bases not matched to a gene; V was cut back by 2 bases and J by 7 bases. The CDR3 sequence is 14 residues long. CDR3 in DNA: TGTGCCAGCAGCGTGGGTCAGGGGGCTCGGGAGCAGTACTTC. It specifies CASSVGQGAREQYF.

The chain combines TRBV5-4 with TRBJ1-1; maybe TRBD1 (5 bases). V was shortened by 3 bases and J by 0 bases, with 9 bases between the two germline ends. The CDR3 covers 14 residues. Germline CDR1 SGHNT, CDR2 YYREEE (reference sequence). This CDR3 reads CASSSGNLNTEAFF. CDR3 in DNA: TGTGCCAGCAGCTCAGGGAATTTGAACACTGAAGCTTTCTTT. Using reference TRBV5-4 and TRBJ1-1 for the parts outside the CDR3, the full variable domain is ETGVTQSPTHLIKTRGQQVTLRCSSQSGHNTVSWYQQALGQGPQFIFQYYREEENGRGNFPPRFSGLQFPNYSSELNVNALELDDSALYLCASSSGNLNTEAFFGQGTRLTVV.

There are many counts of this clone. The rearrangement joins TRBV27 to TRBJ1-5; D is possibly TRBD1 (5 bases). The CDR3 has 14 amino acids. V was shortened by 4 bases and J by 6 bases, with 13 bases between the two germline ends. From germline, CDR1 is MNHEY and CDR2 SMNVEV (reference sequence). The CDR3 is CASSSGTWGQPQHF. CDR3 DNA sequence: TGTGCCAGCAGTTCCGGGACCTGGGGTCAGCCCCAGCATTTT.

The J gene is TRBJ2-7, the V gene TRBV30, with 12 bases matching TRBD2. The CDR3 contains 15 residues. V gave up 4 bases and J gave up 0 bases; unmatched junction bases: 4. Germline V gene lookup returns CDR1 GTSNPN and CDR2 SVGIG (reference sequence). CDR3 loop: CAWNRTSGASYEQYF. CDR3 DNA sequence: TGTGCCTGGAACCGGACTAGCGGGGCCTCCTACGAGCAGTACTTC. Supplemented by reference TRBV30 and TRBJ2-7, the full variable domain reads SQTIHQWPATLVQPVGSPLSLECTVEGTSNPNLYWYRQAAGRGLQLLFYSVGIGQISSEVPQNLSASRPQDRQFILSSKKLLLSDSGFYLCAWNRTSGASYEQYFGPGTRLTVT.

This rearrangement joins TRBV3-1 (or the pseudogene TRBV3-2) to TRBJ1-1, with 8 bases that match TRBD1. The germline V gene has CDR1 LGHDT and CDR2 YNNKEL (reference sequence). The V segment lost 5 bases and the J segment 1 base; nucleotides outside the gene matches: 3. The CDR3 is 14 residues long. CDR3 in amino acids: CASSSDRANTEAFF. CDR3 bases: TGTGCCAGCAGCTCGGACAGGGCGAACACTGAAGCTTTCTTT.

The gene calls are TRBV6-5 and TRBJ1-1, with a tentative D call TRBD1 (6 bases). V was shortened by 6 bases and J by 5 bases, with 16 bases between the two germline ends. Looked up from germline, CDR1 is MNHEY and CDR2 is SVGAGI. This CDR3 spans 14 amino acids. The CDR3, as DNA: TGTGCCAGCAGCGGGGAGCAGGGGTTGACTGAAGCTTTCTTT. Residues: CASSGEQGLTEAFF.

This clone was detected once. The rearrangement uses TRBV27 and TRBJ2-7; 9 bases are shared with TRBD1. V was clipped by 5 bases and J by 0 bases; unmatched bases: 5. The CDR3 runs 15 residues. CDR1 is MNHEY, CDR2 SMNVEV, per germline (reference sequence). The CDR3 protein is CASSPGQGFSYEQYF. The CDR3 DNA is TGTGCCAGCAGTCCCGGACAGGGGTTCTCCTACGAGCAGTACTTC.